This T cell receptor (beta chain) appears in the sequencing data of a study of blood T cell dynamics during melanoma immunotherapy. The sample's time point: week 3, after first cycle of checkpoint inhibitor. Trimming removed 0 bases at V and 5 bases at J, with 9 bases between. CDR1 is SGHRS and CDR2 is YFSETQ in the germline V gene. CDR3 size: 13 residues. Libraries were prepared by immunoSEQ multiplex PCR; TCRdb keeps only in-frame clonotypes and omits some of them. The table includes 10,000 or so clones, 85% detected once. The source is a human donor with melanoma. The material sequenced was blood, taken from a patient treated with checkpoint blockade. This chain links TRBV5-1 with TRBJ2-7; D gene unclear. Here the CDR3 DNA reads TGCGCCAGCAGCTTGGTATTGGGCCACGAGCAGTACTTC. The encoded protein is CASSLVLGHEQYF.